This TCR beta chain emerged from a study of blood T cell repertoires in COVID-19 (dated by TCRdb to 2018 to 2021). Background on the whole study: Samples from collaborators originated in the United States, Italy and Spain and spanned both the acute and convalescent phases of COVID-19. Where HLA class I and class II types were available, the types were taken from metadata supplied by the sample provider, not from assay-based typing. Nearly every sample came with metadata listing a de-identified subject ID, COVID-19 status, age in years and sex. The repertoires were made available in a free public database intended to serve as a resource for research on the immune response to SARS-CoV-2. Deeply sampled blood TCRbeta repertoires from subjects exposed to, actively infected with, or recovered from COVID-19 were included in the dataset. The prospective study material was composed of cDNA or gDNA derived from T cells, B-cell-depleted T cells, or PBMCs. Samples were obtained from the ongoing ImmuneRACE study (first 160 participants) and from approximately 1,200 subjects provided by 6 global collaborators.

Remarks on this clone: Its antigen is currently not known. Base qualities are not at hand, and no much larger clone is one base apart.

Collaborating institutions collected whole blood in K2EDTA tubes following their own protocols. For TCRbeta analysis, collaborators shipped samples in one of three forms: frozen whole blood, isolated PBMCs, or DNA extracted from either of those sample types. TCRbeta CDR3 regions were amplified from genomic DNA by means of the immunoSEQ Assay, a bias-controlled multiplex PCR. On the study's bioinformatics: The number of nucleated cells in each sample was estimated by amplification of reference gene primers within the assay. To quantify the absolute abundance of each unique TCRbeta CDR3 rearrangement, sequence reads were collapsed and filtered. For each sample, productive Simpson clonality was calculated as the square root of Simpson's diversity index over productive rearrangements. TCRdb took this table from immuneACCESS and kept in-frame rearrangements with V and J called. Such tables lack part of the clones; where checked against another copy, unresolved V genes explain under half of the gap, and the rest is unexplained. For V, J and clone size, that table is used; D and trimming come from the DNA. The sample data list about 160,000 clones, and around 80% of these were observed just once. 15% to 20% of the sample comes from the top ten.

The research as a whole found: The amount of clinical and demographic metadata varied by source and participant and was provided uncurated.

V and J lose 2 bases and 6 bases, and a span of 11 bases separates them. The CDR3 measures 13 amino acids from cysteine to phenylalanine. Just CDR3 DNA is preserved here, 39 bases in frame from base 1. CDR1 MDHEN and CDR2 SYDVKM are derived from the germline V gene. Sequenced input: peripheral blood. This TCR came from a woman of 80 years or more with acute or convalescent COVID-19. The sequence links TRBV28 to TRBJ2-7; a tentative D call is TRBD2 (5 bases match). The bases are TGTGCCAGCAGTTTAATGGGGAGTCTCGAGCAGTACTTC. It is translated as CASSLMGSLEQYF.